These 27 T cell receptor beta chains came from one sample sequenced in a study of blood T cell repertoires in COVID-19. Profiled with immunoSEQ multiplex PCR; TCRdb holds only in-frame clones, not every one. The sample holds some 150,000 clones; 88% are singletons and the top ten take about 1.5%. Sequences were obtained from peripheral blood. The receptors were gathered from an older woman with acute or convalescent COVID-19.

This clone was picked up a small number of times. The CDR3 sequence: CASSPSAGTADTEAFF. CDR3 in DNA: TGTGCCAGCTCACCGAGCGCCGGGACAGCTGACACTGAAGCTTTCTTT. This chain connects TRBV18 to TRBJ1-1; 7 bases align to TRBD1. Germline trimming cut 3 bases from V and 3 bases from J; bases unmatched to any gene: 10. The CDR3 loop spans 16 amino acids. Germline CDR1 reads KGHSH; CDR2 reads LQKENI.

This chain uses TRBV28 with TRBJ2-7; 8 nucleotides line up with TRBD1. Germline values: CDR1 MDHEN, CDR2 SYDVKM. This CDR3 comprises 15 residues. V was pared by 5 bases and J by 2 bases, with 8 bases of the junction left unmatched. CDR3: CASSPPRDRTYEQYF. The CDR3, as DNA: TGTGCCAGCAGTCCCCCCCGGGACAGGACCTACGAGCAGTACTTC.

The chain carries TRBV12-5 and TRBJ2-3, with TRBD2 identical over 8 bases. With 1 base clipped from V and 5 bases from J, the junction kept 2 bases outside the gene matches. This CDR3 is 14 amino acids long. Germline CDR1 LGHNT, CDR2 FRNRAP. The CDR3 region has the DNA TGTGCTAGTGGTTTGGGTCGGGGGGGAGATACGCAGTATTTT. Translation: CASGLGRGGDTQYF.

The gene calls are TRBV28 and TRBJ1-3; no reliable D call. The CDR3 length is 16 residues. Germline CDR1 MDHEN, CDR2 SYDVKM. V shed 6 bases and J shed 0 bases, with 15 bases lying between them. For the CDR3, the DNA is TGTGCCAGCAGCCTCCTCACAGTTGCCTCTGGAAACACCATATATTTT. This sequence encodes CASSLLTVASGNTIYF.

The chain carries TRBV7-3 and TRBJ2-5; D is unclear. CDR1 and CDR2 (germline): SGHTA, FQGTGA. CDR3 length equals 13 residues. The germline V and J ends were trimmed by 1 base and 5 bases, with 8 bases remaining between them. The CDR3 loop is CASSLSNSETQYF. DNA of the CDR3: TGTGCCAGCAGCTTAAGTAATTCGGAGACCCAGTACTTC.

This chain uses TRBV28 with TRBJ2-7, with 8 bases matching TRBD1. Germline CDR1 MDHEN, CDR2 SYDVKM. J lost 2 bases, V lost 6 bases, and 9 bases had no gene match. The CDR3 is made up of 15 amino acids. Written as DNA, the CDR3 is TGTGCCAGCAGCCCCGGAGGACAGGGCACCTACGAGCAGTACTTC. Its translation: CASSPGGQGTYEQYF.

This clone was seen more than once but under ten times. The chain carries TRBV7-8 and TRBJ1-6, with D possibly being TRBD1 (6 bases). V lost 8 bases and J 7 bases, leaving 15 bases between the germline ends. The CDR3 runs to 14 residues. CDR1 is SGHVS and CDR2 is FQNEAQ in the germline V gene. CDR3 sequence (DNA): TGTGCCAGCTCAGGCAGGGGTCGCAATTCACCCCTCCACTTT. Translating it yields CASSGRGRNSPLHF.

The V gene is TRBV19, the J gene TRBJ2-5; 7 positions match TRBD2. The V segment lost 2 bases and the J segment 1 base; nucleotides outside the gene matches: 1. Per the germline V gene, CDR1 is LNHDA and CDR2 is SQIVND (reference sequence). There are 14 residues in the CDR3. This CDR3 reads CASSIPGGQETQYF. The CDR3 nucleotides are TGTGCCAGTAGTATACCGGGGGGCCAAGAGACCCAGTACTTC.

The chain is built from TRBV5-4 and TRBJ1-1, with D maybe TRBD1 (5 bases). Trimming took 3 bases from V and 7 from J, leaving 13 bases between them. The CDR3 runs 13 residues. CDR1 and CDR2 from the germline V gene are SGHNT and YYREEE (reference sequence). CDR3 nucleotide sequence: TGTGCCAGCAGCTGGGGCGGTACAAATGAAGCTTTCTTT. Protein: CASSWGGTNEAFF.

The chain carries TRBV29-1 and TRBJ1-6, with 9 nucleotides matching TRBD1. Germline V gene data show CDR1 as SQVTM and CDR2 as ANQGSEA. With 7 bases clipped from V and 7 bases from J, the junction kept 2 bases outside the gene matches. CDR3 length equals 12 residues. CDR3 coding DNA: TGCAGCGCCGGGACAGGGAATTCACCCCTCCACTTT. The encoded protein is CSAGTGNSPLHF.

V is TRBV28 and J is TRBJ1-4, with TRBD1 as a possible D gene (6 bases). V lost 6 bases and J lost 12, with 11 bases in between. This CDR3 region has 11 residues. Per germline, CDR1 MDHEN and CDR2 SYDVKM. The CDR3 DNA is TGTGCCAGCAGCTTACAGGGTGAACTGTTTTTT. Protein sequence: CASSLQGELFF.

The rearrangement uses TRBV30 and TRBJ2-6; 11 bases map to TRBD1. The germline gives CDR1 GTSNPN, CDR2 SVGIG (reference sequence). The ends lost 2 bases at V and 2 bases at J; junction bases unmatched: 8. The CDR3 spans 18 residues. CDR3 sequence (DNA): TGTGCCTGGAGTCAGGCTGGGACAGGGGGAACTGGGGCCAACGTCCTGACTTTC. Its protein product is CAWSQAGTGGTGANVLTF.

V usage is TRBV21-1 and J usage is TRBJ1-2. TRBV21-1 is designated a pseudogene. The CDR3 is 17 residues long. As DNA, the CDR3 is TGTGCCAGCAGCTTAATTCTTTGTAGGGAGCGGCACTATGGCTACACCTTC. It yields the protein CASSLILCRERHYGYTF.

Worth noting for this clone: The same CDR3 is also encoded by other DNA sequences in this sample. The genes are TRBV5-1 and TRBJ1-1; 8 nucleotides line up with TRBD1. V lost 0 bases, J lost 2 bases, and 3 bases stayed unmatched. CDR3 length: 15 amino acids. The germline CDR1 and CDR2 sequences are SGHRS and YFSETQ. CDR3: CASSLGTGLNTEAFF. CDR3 nucleotide sequence: TGCGCCAGCAGCTTGGGGACAGGGTTAAACACTGAAGCTTTCTTT. The complete variable domain, with remaining parts taken from reference TRBV5-1 and TRBJ1-1, reads KAGVTQTPRYLIKTRGQQVTLSCSPISGHRSVSWYQQTPGQGLQFLFEYFSETQRNKGNFPGRFSGRQFSNSRSEMNVSTLELGDSALYLCASSLGTGLNTEAFFGQGTRLTVV.

This rearrangement joins TRBV5-6 to TRBJ2-1, with 8 positions matching TRBD1. This CDR3 is 15 amino acids long. In germline, CDR1 is SGHDT, CDR2 YYEEEE. V lost 0 bases to trimming and J lost 7 bases; unmatched junction nucleotides: 6. The DNA of the CDR3 is TGTGCCAGCAGCTTGGTGGACAGGGAAATTAATGAGCAGTTCTTC. Residues: CASSLVDREINEQFF.

The rearrangement links TRBV18 to TRBJ1-1, with a possible D match to TRBD1 (6 bases). This CDR3 has 14 amino acids. Germline CDR1 is KGHSH and CDR2 is LQKENI. The ends were cut back, 3 bases at V and 4 bases at J, with 12 bases in the middle. For the CDR3, the DNA is TGTGCCAGCTCACCGAGACAGGACGGCACTGAAGCTTTCTTT. Encoded protein: CASSPRQDGTEAFF. The full variable domain, rest sourced from reference TRBV18 and TRBJ1-1, is NAGVMQNPRHLVRRRGQEARLRCSPMKGHSHVYWYRQLPEEGLKFMVYLQKENIIDESGMPKERFSAEFPKEGPSILRIQQVVRGDSAAYFCASSPRQDGTEAFFGQGTRLTVV.

The chain links TRBV28 to TRBJ1-3, with D perhaps TRBD1 (6 bases). V lost 4 bases, J lost 4 bases, and 14 bases lay in between. The CDR3 is made up of 15 amino acids. CDR1 and CDR2 from the germline V gene are MDHEN and SYDVKM. The CDR3 bases are TGTGCCAGCAGTTCCCCCCAGGGGTACGGAAACACCATATATTTT. Translation: CASSSPQGYGNTIYF.

CDR3 region: CASSYSAGGATQYF. CDR3 nucleotides: TGTGCCAGCAGTTACTCCGCGGGGGGAGCTACGCAGTATTTT. This chain links TRBV6-5 with TRBJ2-3, with 8 bases matching TRBD2. Losses at the gene ends were 0 bases for V and 8 bases for J; bases not matched to a gene: 4. CDR3 length: 14 amino acids. From germline, CDR1 is MNHEY and CDR2 SVGAGI.

The rearrangement joins TRBV7-9 to TRBJ2-3; 9 nucleotides line up with TRBD2. This CDR3 region has 18 residues. J lost 2 bases, V lost 3 bases, and 12 bases had no gene match. CDR1 is SEHNR, CDR2 FQNEAQ, per germline (reference sequence). The CDR3 nucleotides read TGTGCCAGCAGCTTGGGGCTGTTTAGCGGGGGTTACACAGATACGCAGTATTTT. Translation gives CASSLGLFSGGYTDTQYF.

The chain combines TRBV9 with TRBJ2-5; a possible D gene is TRBD2 (6 bases). This CDR3 comprises 14 residues. Germline CDR1 reads SGDLS; CDR2 reads YYNGEE. Deletions cut 4 bases from V and 5 bases from J, with 15 bases between. The CDR3 DNA follows: TGTGCCAGCAGCAAGGGACTGCTGGAGGAGACCCAGTACTTC. Protein sequence: CASSKGLLEETQYF. The full variable domain, completed using reference TRBV9 and TRBJ2-5, is DSGVTQTPKHLITATGQRVTLRCSPRSGDLSVYWYQQSLDQGLQFLIQYYNGEERAKGNILERFSAQQFPDLHSELNLSSLELGDSALYFCASSKGLLEETQYFGPGTRLLVL.

The chain combines TRBV27 with TRBJ2-3, with D tentatively TRBD1 (5 bases). Trimming took off 9 bases at V and 5 bases at J, with 9 bases between the two ends. The CDR3 totals 11 residues. Germline V lookup: CDR1 MNHEY, CDR2 SMNVEV (reference sequence). The CDR3 DNA is TGTGCCAGTCATAGGGGAGATACGCAGTATTTT. Translated: CASHRGDTQYF.

V is TRBV4-3 and J is TRBJ1-5; 11 bases line up with TRBD1. V shed 4 bases and J 7 bases; nucleotides not matched to a gene: 6. The germline gives CDR1 LGHNA, CDR2 YSLEER. CDR3 size: 15 residues. The CDR3: CASSLGTGGGQPQHF. In nucleotides, the CDR3 is TGCGCCAGCAGCCTTGGGACAGGGGGTGGCCAGCCCCAGCATTTT.

The chain joins TRBV9 to TRBJ1-3, with 7 bases that match TRBD1. J lost 1 base, V lost 4 bases, and 11 bases had no gene match. Germline lookup yields CDR1 SGDLS and CDR2 YYNGEE. CDR3 size: 17 residues. CDR3: CASSPREGAYSGNTIYF. The CDR3 DNA reads as TGTGCCAGCAGCCCCCGGGAGGGGGCCTATTCTGGAAACACCATATATTTT.

The CDR3 loop is CASSLQGVGDYGYTF. The DNA of the CDR3 is TGTGCCAGCAGTCTACAGGGGGTAGGGGACTATGGCTACACCTTC. The chain joins TRBV2 to TRBJ1-2, with TRBD1 matching over 8 bases. Losses at the gene ends were 5 bases for V and 3 bases for J; bases not matched to a gene: 8. Germline values: CDR1 SNHLY, CDR2 FYNNEI. The CDR3 runs 15 residues.

The rearrangement links TRBV5-6 to TRBJ2-3, with TRBD1 identical over 7 bases. The CDR3 has 15 amino acids. V shed 3 bases and J 2 bases; nucleotides not matched to a gene: 6. The V gene's germline CDR1 is SGHDT and CDR2 YYEEEE. CDR3 residues: CASSSPTGNTDTQYF. The CDR3 DNA reads TGTGCCAGCAGCTCACCGACAGGGAACACAGATACGCAGTATTTT.

The V and J genes are TRBV6-2 or TRBV6-3 and TRBJ1-2, with 7 nucleotides matching TRBD1. The CDR3 sequence is 12 residues long. Looked up from germline, CDR1 is MNHEY and CDR2 is SVGEGT. The junction had 0 bases not matched to a gene; V was cut back by 2 bases and J by 6 bases. The CDR3 region has the DNA TGTGCCAGCAGTTACAGGGGGCATGGCTACACCTTC. Encoded protein: CASSYRGHGYTF.

This clone has only one observation. The chain couples TRBV6-1 to TRBJ1-2, with TRBD1 as a possible D gene (5 bases). Germline V gives CDR1 MNHNS, CDR2 SASEGT. The CDR3 totals 15 residues. V lost 1 base and J lost 4, with 13 bases in between. The chain's CDR3 is CASSEEGFYGYGYTF. In DNA, the CDR3 is TGTGCCAGCAGTGAAGAGGGGTTTTATGGCTATGGCTACACCTTC.